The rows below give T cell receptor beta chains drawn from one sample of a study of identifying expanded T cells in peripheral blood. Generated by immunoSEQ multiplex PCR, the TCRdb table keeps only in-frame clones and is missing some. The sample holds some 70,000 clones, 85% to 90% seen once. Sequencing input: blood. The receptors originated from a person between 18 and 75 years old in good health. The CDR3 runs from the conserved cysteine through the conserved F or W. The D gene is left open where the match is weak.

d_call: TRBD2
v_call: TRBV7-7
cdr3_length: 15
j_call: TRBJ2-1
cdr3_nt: TGTGCCAGCAGCCAGGGGACTAGCGGAAACAATGAGCAGTTCTTC
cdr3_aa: CASSQGTSGNNEQFF

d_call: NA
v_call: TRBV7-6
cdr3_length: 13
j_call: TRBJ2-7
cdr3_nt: TGTGCCAGCAGCTTAGGGGAATCCTACGAGCAGTACTTC
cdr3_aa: CASSLGESYEQYF

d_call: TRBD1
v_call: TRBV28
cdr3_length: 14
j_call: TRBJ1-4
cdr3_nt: TGTGCCAGCAGCGGGGGACAGGTCAATGAAAAACTGTTTTTT
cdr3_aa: CASSGGQVNEKLFF

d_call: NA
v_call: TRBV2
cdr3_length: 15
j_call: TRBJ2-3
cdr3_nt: TGTGCCAGCAGTCGGACAGATCAATACACAGATACGCAGTATTTT
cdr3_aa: CASSRTDQYTDTQYF

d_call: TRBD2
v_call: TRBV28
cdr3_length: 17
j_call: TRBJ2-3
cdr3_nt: TGTGCCAGCAGTTTACGGGAGGCTAGCGGGGGCACAGATACGCAGTATTTT
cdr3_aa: CASSLREASGGTDTQYF

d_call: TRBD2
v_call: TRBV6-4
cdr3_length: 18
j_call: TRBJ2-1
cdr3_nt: TGTGCCAGCAGTGACTCGAGTCTGGAACTAGCGGGAGTTCCTGAGCAGTTCTTC
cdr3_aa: CASSDSSLELAGVPEQFF

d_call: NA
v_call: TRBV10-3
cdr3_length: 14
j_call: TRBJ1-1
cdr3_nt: TGTGCCACAGTGCAGGGTAACTTGAACACTGAAGCTTTCTTT
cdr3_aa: CATVQGNLNTEAFF

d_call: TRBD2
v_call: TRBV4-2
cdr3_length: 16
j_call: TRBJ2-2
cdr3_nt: TGTGCCAGCAGCCAAGAGGGAGCGGGAAACACCGGGGAGCTGTTTTTT
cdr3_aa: CASSQEGAGNTGELFF

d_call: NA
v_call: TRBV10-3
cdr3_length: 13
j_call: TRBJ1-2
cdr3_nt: TGTGCCATCAGTGAGTCCGGAGCGTCCGGCTACACCTTC
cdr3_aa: CAISESGASGYTF

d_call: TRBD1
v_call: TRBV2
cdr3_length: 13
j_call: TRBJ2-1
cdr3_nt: TGTGCCAGCAGTGAGGGCAGGGGGAATGAGCAGTTCTTC
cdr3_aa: CASSEGRGNEQFF

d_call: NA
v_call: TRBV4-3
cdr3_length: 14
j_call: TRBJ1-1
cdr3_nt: TGCGCCAGCAGCTACCGGGCGGGAAACACTGAAGCTTTCTTT
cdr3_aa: CASSYRAGNTEAFF

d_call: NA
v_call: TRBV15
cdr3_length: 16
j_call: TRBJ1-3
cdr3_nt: TGTGCCACCAGCCCAGCAGGGGCCCTTAAAGGAAACACCATATATTTT
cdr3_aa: CATSPAGALKGNTIYF

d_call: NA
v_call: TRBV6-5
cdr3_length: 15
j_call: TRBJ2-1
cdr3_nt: TGTGCCAGCAGTTACTTAGGGAACCCATACAATGAGCAGTTCTTC
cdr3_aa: CASSYLGNPYNEQFF

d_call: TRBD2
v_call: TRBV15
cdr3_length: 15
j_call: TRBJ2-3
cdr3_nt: TGTGCCACCAGCAGCCGGACTAGCGGCACAGATACGCAGTATTTT
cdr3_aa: CATSSRTSGTDTQYF

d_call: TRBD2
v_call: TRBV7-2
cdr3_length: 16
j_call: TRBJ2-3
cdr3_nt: TGTGCCAGCAGCCTTCGACTAGCGGGGGCCTTGGGTACGCAGTATTTT
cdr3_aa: CASSLRLAGALGTQYF